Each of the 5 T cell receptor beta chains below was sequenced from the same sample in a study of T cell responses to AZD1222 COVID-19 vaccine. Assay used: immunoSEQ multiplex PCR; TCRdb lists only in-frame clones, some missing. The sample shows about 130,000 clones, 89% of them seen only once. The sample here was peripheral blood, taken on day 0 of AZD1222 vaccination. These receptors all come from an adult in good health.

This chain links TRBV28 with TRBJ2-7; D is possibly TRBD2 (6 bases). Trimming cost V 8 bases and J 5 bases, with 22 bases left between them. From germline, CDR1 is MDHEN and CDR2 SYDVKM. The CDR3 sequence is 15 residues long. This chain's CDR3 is CASHENKRGRNEQYF. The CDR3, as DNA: TGTGCCAGCCACGAAAACAAACGAGGGAGGAACGAGCAGTACTTC.

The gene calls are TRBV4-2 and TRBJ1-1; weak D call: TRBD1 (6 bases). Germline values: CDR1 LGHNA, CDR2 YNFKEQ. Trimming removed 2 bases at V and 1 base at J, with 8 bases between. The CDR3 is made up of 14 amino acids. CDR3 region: CASSQPGANTEAFF. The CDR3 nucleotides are TGTGCCAGCAGCCAACCAGGGGCGAACACTGAAGCTTTCTTT.

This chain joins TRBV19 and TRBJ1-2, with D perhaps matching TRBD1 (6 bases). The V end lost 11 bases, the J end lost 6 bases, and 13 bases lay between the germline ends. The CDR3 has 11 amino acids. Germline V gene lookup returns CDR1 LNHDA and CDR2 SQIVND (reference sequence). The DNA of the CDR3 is TGTGCCTCGGGGTGGACAGATGGCTACACCTTC. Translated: CASGWTDGYTF.

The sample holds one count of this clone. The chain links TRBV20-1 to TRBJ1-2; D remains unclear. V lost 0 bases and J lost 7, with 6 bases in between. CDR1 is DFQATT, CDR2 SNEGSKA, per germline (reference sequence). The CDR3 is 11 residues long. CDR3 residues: CSARDNAGYTF. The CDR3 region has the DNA TGCAGTGCTAGAGATAACGCTGGCTACACCTTC.

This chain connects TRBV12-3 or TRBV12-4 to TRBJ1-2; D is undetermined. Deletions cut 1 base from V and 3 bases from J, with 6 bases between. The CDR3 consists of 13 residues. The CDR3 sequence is CASSLGYYYGYTF. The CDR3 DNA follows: TGTGCCAGCAGTTTAGGGTACTACTATGGCTACACCTTC.